This TCR beta chain was captured by sequencing in a study of blood T cell repertoires in COVID-19. This clone was found once. Germline values: CDR1 SGHNT, CDR2 YYREEE (reference sequence). J gave up 6 bases and V 4 bases, and 10 bases lay outside the gene matches. The CDR3 has 15 amino acids. Original processing methods: Cell counts per sample came from amplifying reference gene primers. The assay was immunoSEQ multiplex PCR, and TCRdb's table has in-frame clones only and misses some. The V and J calls and clone size were taken over from that table, and D and trimming were inferred from the DNA. The sample lists about 210,000 clones, 75% to 85% seen once, with about 9.3% in the top ten.

The clonotype was recovered from a man aged 35-49 years who had recovered from COVID-19. V and J are TRBV5-4 and TRBJ2-7, with 10 bases matching TRBD1. The source material was PBMCs or T cells enriched from blood (not recorded which). CDR3 amino acids: CASSPVGTGVSEQYF. Written as DNA, the CDR3 is TGTGCCAGCAGCCCCGTTGGGACAGGGGTATCCGAGCAGTACTTC. The whole variable domain, filled in from reference TRBV5-4 and TRBJ2-7, reads ETGVTQSPTHLIKTRGQQVTLRCSSQSGHNTVSWYQQALGQGPQFIFQYYREEENGRGNFPPRFSGLQFPNYSSELNVNALELDDSALYLCASSPVGTGVSEQYFGPGTRLTVT.